The next 10 T cell receptor beta chains were all read from a single sample in a study of cytomegalovirus exposure and HLA in healthy donors. A multiplex PCR was run with 60 Vbeta primers and 13 Jbeta primers. Only in-frame clones appear in the TCRdb table, and some are missing; sequencing was by immunoSEQ multiplex PCR. The sample records 70,000 to 90,000 clones, 63% being singletons. Sequencing was performed on PBMCs. Every receptor here comes from a woman in her 40s in good health and CMV-seropositive.

The V gene is TRBV20-1, the J gene TRBJ1-2; no firm D call. Germline values: CDR1 DFQATT, CDR2 SNEGSKA (reference sequence). V lost 6 bases and J 0 bases, leaving 5 bases between the germline ends. The length of the CDR3 is 11 residues. The CDR3 sequence is CSALPNYGYTF. DNA for the CDR3: TGCAGTGCCCTTCCTAACTATGGCTACACCTTC.

The sample holds a few counts of this clone. The rearrangement links TRBV7-9 to TRBJ1-1; 7 bases are a match to TRBD1. Germline V gives CDR1 SEHNR, CDR2 FQNEAQ (reference sequence). The CDR3 contains 14 residues. V shed 5 bases, J shed 1 base, and the junction held 4 bases outside the gene matches. CDR3 sequence: CASSTGTANTEAFF. The CDR3 nucleotides are TGTGCCAGCAGCACTGGGACAGCGAACACTGAAGCTTTCTTT. The full variable domain, with the rest looked up from reference TRBV7-9 and TRBJ1-1, is DTGVSQNPRHKITKRGQNVTFRCDPISEHNRLYWYRQTLGQGPEFLTYFQNEAQLEKSRLLSDRFSAERPKGSFSTLEIQRTEQGDSAMYLCASSTGTANTEAFFGQGTRLTVV.

The V call is TRBV19, the J call TRBJ2-2; the D gene is possibly TRBD1 (5 bases). Germline values: CDR1 LNHDA, CDR2 SQIVND (reference sequence). Between the trimmed V and J ends, which lost 3 bases and 6 bases, there was a span of 14 bases. The CDR3 runs 15 residues. The CDR3 DNA reads as TGTGCCAGTAGTATCCCCCGTCTAGGGGCCGGGGAGCTGTTTTTT. It is translated as CASSIPRLGAGELFF.

V usage is TRBV28 and J usage is TRBJ1-3; D is undetermined. Germline V gene data show CDR1 as MDHEN and CDR2 as SYDVKM. This CDR3 is 13 amino acids long. Trimming removed 6 bases from V and 0 bases from J, with 6 bases in between. CDR3 sequence (DNA): TGTGCCAGCAGCCGGAGCTCTGGAAACACCATATATTTT. Amino acid sequence: CASSRSSGNTIYF.

By share of the sample, this clone is medium-sized. The sample contains more than one DNA sequence encoding this CDR3. V usage is TRBV28 and J usage is TRBJ1-2; D possibly corresponds to TRBD1 (5 bases). Between the trimmed V and J ends, which lost 5 bases and 2 bases, there was a span of 6 bases. The CDR3 is 12 amino acids. The germline V gene encodes CDR1 MDHEN and CDR2 SYDVKM. CDR3 amino acids: CASSTGNYGYTF. Written as DNA, the CDR3 is TGTGCCAGCAGTACAGGAAACTATGGCTACACCTTC.

The chain couples TRBV6-5 to TRBJ1-5, with 8 bases matching TRBD1. With V trimmed by 1 base and J by 2 bases, 4 bases remained unmatched. The CDR3 totals 16 residues. The germline V gene encodes CDR1 MNHEY and CDR2 SVGAGI. The CDR3 loop is CASSYFTGGGNQPQHF. For the CDR3, the DNA is TGTGCCAGCAGTTACTTTACAGGGGGAGGCAATCAGCCCCAGCATTTT.

This clone was seen a few times. V is TRBV2 and J is TRBJ1-4, with D possibly being TRBD1 (5 bases). In germline, CDR1 is SNHLY, CDR2 FYNNEI. The V gene lost 5 bases and the J gene lost 5 bases, with 15 bases spanning the gap. The CDR3 spans 15 residues. CDR3 protein: CASSIFQGENEKLFF. In DNA form, the CDR3 reads TGTGCCAGCAGTATCTTTCAGGGCGAAAATGAAAAACTGTTTTTT. Variable domain in full (rest from reference TRBV2 and TRBJ1-4): EPEVTQTPSHQVTQMGQEVILRCVPISNHLYFYWYRQILGQKVEFLVSFYNNEISEKSEIFDDQFSVERPDGSNFTLKIRSTKLEDSAMYFCASSIFQGENEKLFFGSGTQLSVL.

This sequence joins TRBV11-2 and TRBJ1-4, with D tentatively TRBD1 (6 bases). CDR1 is SGHAT and CDR2 is FQNNGV in the germline V gene. V lost 5 bases, J lost 4 bases, and 17 bases lay in between. The CDR3 sequence is 16 residues long. CDR3 protein: CASSLRPQGNNEKLFF. For the CDR3, the DNA is TGTGCCAGCAGCCTCCGCCCCCAGGGGAATAATGAAAAACTGTTTTTT.

The J gene is TRBJ1-2, the V gene TRBV4-3; TRBD1 matches at 7 bases. This CDR3 region has 16 residues. In germline, CDR1 is LGHNA, CDR2 YSLEER. After removal of 4 bases from V and 3 bases from J, the junction contained 11 bases not matched to a gene. In nucleotides, the CDR3 is TGCGCCAGCAGCCGCGACAGGGCGGGCACCGACTATGGCTACACCTTC. Its protein product is CASSRDRAGTDYGYTF.

The CDR3 protein is CTSSPAGLGETQYF. The CDR3 nucleotides read TGCACCAGCAGCCCAGCGGGATTGGGAGAGACCCAGTACTTC. The rearrangement uses TRBV1 and TRBJ2-5; TRBD2, as called in the table, went unchecked against the DNA. TRBV1 is termed a pseudogene. The CDR3 runs to 14 residues.